Given below is one TCR beta chain in context. What it recognizes is unknown. Stated time point: patch test 3, about 24 weeks after DPC sensitization. As for treatment: therapeutic diphenylcyclopropenone sensitization with weekly scalp DPC. CDR1 is SGHAT and CDR2 is FQNNGV in the germline V gene. The CDR3 totals 18 residues. The V and J ends lost 3 bases and 1 base, in that order; junction bases with no gene match: 10. The data are from a study of human T cells and chemical hapten exposure. Regarding the study as a whole: Counts of TCRs above 1 in 1000 frequency stayed unchanged with DPC sensitization.

TCRdb itself ran the RACE reads through MiXCR, one entry per CDR3 protein. The sample records roughly 90,000 distinct CDR3 sequences, about a tenth being singletons. The TCR originated in a woman aged 25 to 39 with alopecia areata. Some clones in this sample may be carry-over from other donors' samples. Sequenced material: whole blood, taken in connection with sensitization to the hapten diphenylcyclopropenone (DPC). The chain couples TRBV11-2 to TRBJ2-2, with TRBD2 identical over 8 bases. CDR3 amino acids: CASSFPLSSGGNTGELFF. CDR3 bases: TGTGCCAGCAGCTTCCCCCTTTCCAGCGGGGGGAACACCGGGGAGCTGTTTTTT.